The 24 T cell receptor beta chains below come from one sample, sequenced in a study of HIV-infected children after antiretroviral therapy interruption. Indicated treatment: PENTA 11 planned treatment interruption arm or continuous ART arm. A 3' RACE protocol on RNA, with unique molecular identifiers, produced the TCR library. TCRdb analysed the 3' RACE reads with MiXCR anew, one entry per CDR3 protein. The repertoire includes fewer than 45,000 distinct CDR3 sequences, over 6.5% of them detected once, and approximately 0.9% sits in the top ten. Specimen: CD45RA+ CD4+ T cells from PBMCs, pooled from several time points, collected from a donor given antiretroviral therapy, either interrupted or continuous. Specified subset: naive CD4+ CD45RA+ CD45RO- T cells. These receptors were collected from a pool of human donors with HIV.

This clonotype showed up many times. The rearrangement joins TRBV5-1 to TRBJ2-1, with 10 bases that match TRBD2. The CDR3 spans 16 residues. Germline trimming cut 1 base from V and 6 bases from J; bases unmatched to any gene: 7. The V gene's germline CDR1 is SGHRS and CDR2 YFSETQ. Written as DNA, the CDR3 is TGCGCCAGCAGCTTGTCTGGGACTAGCGTAGGCAATGAGCAGTTCTTC. Translating gives CASSLSGTSVGNEQFF.

This clonotype occurred a few times. V gene TRBV2 combines with J gene TRBJ1-5; 10 bases map to TRBD1. The CDR3 totals 15 residues. The V gene's germline CDR1 is SNHLY and CDR2 FYNNEI. V was clipped by 4 bases and J by 3 bases; unmatched bases: 3. As DNA, the CDR3 is TGTGCCAGCAGTGCGACAGGGGGCGTCAATCAGCCCCAGCATTTT. It encodes CASSATGGVNQPQHF.

This clonotype qualifies as medium-sized (0.01 to 0.1%). This sequence joins TRBV2 and TRBJ2-3; D perhaps matches TRBD1 (5 bases). Trimming stripped 5 bases from V and 2 bases from J, with 14 bases between. The germline gives CDR1 SNHLY, CDR2 FYNNEI. CDR3 length: 15 amino acids. DNA for the CDR3: TGTGCCAGCAGTCCCTTGGGGCGGCTCACAGATACGCAGTATTTT. Protein product: CASSPLGRLTDTQYF.

The DNA of the CDR3 is TGCAGCGTTGGGGAATCCTACGAGCAGTACTTC. As protein: CSVGESYEQYF. V and J are TRBV29-1 and TRBJ2-7; D call uncertain. V was cut by 4 bases and J by 1 base, with 5 bases left in between. The CDR3 is made up of 11 amino acids. CDR1 is SQVTM and CDR2 is ANQGSEA in the germline V gene.

This clonotype has at least ten counts. The chain joins TRBV24-1 to TRBJ2-1, with 9 bases lining up with TRBD1. The J segment lost 4 bases and the V segment lost 5 bases, leaving 8 bases of the junction unmatched. The CDR3 loop spans 16 amino acids. In germline, CDR1 is KGHDR, CDR2 SFDVKD. The CDR3, as DNA: TGTGCCACCAGTGGACCCGGGACAGGGTATTACAATGAGCAGTTCTTC. This translates into CATSGPGTGYYNEQFF.

This clonotype was counted at least ten times. This chain uses TRBV6-5 with TRBJ2-7; no clear D gene. V was cut by 6 bases and J by 5 bases, with 14 bases left in between. The germline CDR1 and CDR2 sequences are MNHEY and SVGAGI. The CDR3 runs 13 residues. CDR3 nucleotides: TGTGCCAGCAGGTCAGGATACGACAACGAGCAGTACTTC. It yields the protein CASRSGYDNEQYF.

This clonotype was counted at least ten times. The chain combines TRBV5-1 with TRBJ1-2, with D unclear. This CDR3 comprises 16 residues. Germline V CDR1 and CDR2: SGHRS, YFSETQ. With 1 base removed from V and 0 bases from J, the gap between germline ends came to 13 bases. CDR3 in amino acids: CASSLQTGQANYGYTF. Here the CDR3 DNA reads TGCGCCAGCAGCTTGCAGACTGGGCAGGCTAACTATGGCTACACCTTC.

This clonotype was counted many times. The chain's CDR3 is CSARQSTDTQYF. CDR3 coding DNA: TGCAGTGCTAGACAGAGCACAGATACGCAGTATTTT. The rearrangement joins TRBV20-1 to TRBJ2-3; D ambiguous. V lost 2 bases, J lost 0 bases, and 3 bases lay in between. This CDR3 comprises 12 residues. Germline lookup yields CDR1 DFQATT and CDR2 SNEGSKA (reference sequence).

This clonotype has more than one count but fewer than ten. The CDR3 region has the DNA TGTGCCACCAGTGATTCCTGGGCCCAAGAGACCCAGTACTTC. It specifies CATSDSWAQETQYF. V and J are TRBV24-1 and TRBJ2-5; D not resolved. CDR1 and CDR2 (germline): KGHDR, SFDVKD. The CDR3 spans 14 residues. Trimming took off 2 bases at V and 1 base at J, with 7 bases between the two ends.

This clonotype was observed a handful of times. This sequence joins TRBV28 and TRBJ2-3; D unclear. The V gene's germline CDR1 is MDHEN and CDR2 SYDVKM. Trimming cost V 3 bases and J 4 bases, with 5 bases left between them. The CDR3 length is 12 residues. The CDR3 sequence is CASSLLSDTQYF. DNA of the CDR3: TGTGCCAGCAGTTTGCTTTCAGATACGCAGTATTTT.

This clonotype has more than one count but fewer than ten. The chain combines TRBV5-1 with TRBJ2-1; 7 positions agree with TRBD1. V gave up 1 base and J gave up 5 bases; unmatched junction bases: 6. CDR3 size: 15 residues. From germline, CDR1 is SGHRS and CDR2 YFSETQ. The CDR3 loop is CASSLTGQSNNEQFF. The DNA of the CDR3 is TGCGCCAGCAGCTTGACGGGACAGTCTAACAATGAGCAGTTCTTC. Filled out from reference TRBV5-1 and TRBJ2-1, the complete variable domain reads KAGVTQTPRYLIKTRGQQVTLSCSPISGHRSVSWYQQTPGQGLQFLFEYFSETQRNKGNFPGRFSGRQFSNSRSEMNVSTLELGDSALYLCASSLTGQSNNEQFFGPGTRLTVL.

In its sample, this clonotype was seen a few times. The chain has TRBV25-1 and TRBJ1-6; D gene unclear. The CDR3 runs to 13 residues. V lost 5 bases and J lost 7, with 9 bases in between. In germline, CDR1 is MGHDK, CDR2 SYGVNS. CDR3 loop: CASSWEVNSPLHF. Written as DNA, the CDR3 is TGTGCCAGCAGTTGGGAAGTGAATTCACCCCTCCACTTT. Complete variable domain (other parts from reference TRBV25-1 and TRBJ1-6): EADIYQTPRYLVIGTGKKITLECSQTMGHDKMYWYQQDPGMELHLIHYSYGVNSTEKGDLSSESTVSRIRTEHFPLTLESARPSHTSQYLCASSWEVNSPLHFGNGTRLTVT.

The chain has TRBV7-8 and TRBJ1-1, with TRBD1 as a possible D gene (6 bases). CDR1 is SGHVS and CDR2 is FQNEAQ in the germline V gene. The CDR3 loop spans 14 amino acids. Trimming took 5 bases from V and 4 from J, leaving 14 bases between them. CDR3 sequence reads: CASSQSPRGTEAFF. CDR3 bases: TGTGCCAGCAGCCAAAGTCCCAGGGGCACTGAAGCTTTCTTT.

This clonotype was counted ten times or more. The chain employs TRBV6-5 and TRBJ1-1; TRBD1 matches 8 bases. V lost 4 bases and J lost 1; bases outside the gene matches: 5. The CDR3 is 15 residues long. Germline CDR1 MNHEY, CDR2 SVGAGI. In DNA form, the CDR3 reads TGTGCCAGCAGTTCTGCGGGGACAGGGAACACTGAAGCTTTCTTT. It is translated as CASSSAGTGNTEAFF.

This clonotype was seen many times. One end of the junction fails to match germline, which may point to a read error. The V and J genes are TRBV6-6 and TRBJ1-4; D is possibly TRBD1 (5 bases). Per germline, CDR1 MNHNY and CDR2 SVGAGI (reference sequence). This CDR3 has 15 amino acids. The CDR3 loop is CASSDERTINERLFF. As DNA, the CDR3 is TGTGCCAGCAGTGATGAACGGACAATCAACGAAAGATTATTTTTC.

This clonotype showed up many times. The chain recombines TRBV2 with TRBJ2-1; D remains unclear. V was clipped by 6 bases and J by 9 bases, with 21 bases between them. CDR1 SNHLY and CDR2 FYNNEI come from the germline V gene. The CDR3 sequence is 15 residues long. Here the CDR3 DNA reads TGTGCCAGCAGCCCACCCCGACAAAACTATGCTGAGCAGTTCTTC. Translating gives CASSPPRQNYAEQFF.

The chain couples TRBV11-2 to TRBJ1-1; 7 bases map to TRBD1. V shed 4 bases and J 3 bases; nucleotides not matched to a gene: 8. The CDR3 spans 15 residues. From germline, CDR1 is SGHAT and CDR2 FQNNGV. CDR3 protein: CASSSLRGLDTEAFF. CDR3 bases: TGTGCCAGCAGCTCGCTAAGGGGGCTGGACACTGAAGCTTTCTTT.

The chain joins TRBV7-2 to TRBJ2-7, with D perhaps TRBD1 (5 bases). CDR1 is SGHTA, CDR2 FQGNSA, per germline. V lost 1 base and J lost 3, with 7 bases in between. CDR3 length: 13 amino acids. The CDR3 loop is CASSLGRGYEQYF. The CDR3 DNA sequence: TGTGCCAGCAGCTTAGGAAGGGGCTACGAGCAGTACTTC.

There are many counts of this clonotype. V usage is TRBV19 and J usage is TRBJ1-5; no clear D gene. The V end lost 3 bases, the J end lost 7 bases, and 10 bases lay between the germline ends. In germline, CDR1 is LNHDA, CDR2 SQIVND (reference sequence). The CDR3 runs 13 residues. In DNA, the CDR3 is TGTGCCAGTAGTATCGGTCAAACCCAGCCCCAGCATTTT. As protein: CASSIGQTQPQHF.

This clonotype appeared many times. CDR3 protein: CASSVGLTGRRDYTF. DNA of the CDR3: TGTGCCAGCAGCGTGGGCTTAACAGGGAGAAGGGACTACACCTTC. This rearrangement joins TRBV9 to TRBJ1-2; a weak D match, TRBD1 (6 bases). The CDR3 covers 15 residues. CDR1 SGDLS and CDR2 YYNGEE come from the germline V gene. Trimming stripped 2 bases from V and 10 bases from J, with 21 bases between.

This clonotype has ten or more counts. The rearrangement links TRBV27 to TRBJ2-1; TRBD1 aligns across 10 bases. Looked up from germline, CDR1 is MNHEY and CDR2 is SMNVEV (reference sequence). The trim removed 5 bases at V and 4 bases at J, leaving 2 bases unmatched. This CDR3 has 14 amino acids. This CDR3 is CASSPDRGYNEQFF. CDR3 sequence (DNA): TGTGCCAGCAGTCCGGACAGGGGGTACAATGAGCAGTTCTTC.

The sample holds many counts of this clonotype. The rearrangement links TRBV7-2 to TRBJ2-3; either TRBD1 or TRBD2 may fit D (5 bases each). Germline values: CDR1 SGHTA, CDR2 FQGNSA. The length of the CDR3 is 13 residues. V lost 4 bases and J 2 bases, leaving 7 bases between the germline ends. CDR3 loop: CASSSGATDTQYF. CDR3 coding DNA: TGTGCCAGCAGCTCCGGGGCCACAGATACGCAGTATTTT.

This clonotype was seen at least ten times. V gene TRBV19 combines with J gene TRBJ1-5; unclear D gene. The germline V gene encodes CDR1 LNHDA and CDR2 SQIVND (reference sequence). The V and J ends lost 6 bases and 0 bases respectively, with 9 bases between them. The CDR3 runs to 14 residues. CDR3 nucleotide sequence: TGTGCCAGTAGGCCAGAGTCTAGCAATCAGCCCCAGCATTTT. Translated: CASRPESSNQPQHF.

In its sample, this clonotype was seen many times. One junction end disagrees with the germline gene, perhaps due to a read error. For the CDR3, the DNA is TGTGCTAGCAGCCTGACAGGGAGAGGAAATACGCTCTATTTT. This gives the protein CASSLTGRGNTLYF. V is TRBV28 and J is TRBJ1-3, with 7 bases lining up with TRBD1. The CDR3 runs to 14 residues. Germline CDR1 reads MDHEN; CDR2 reads SYDVKM.